This T cell receptor (beta chain) was profiled in a study of cytomegalovirus exposure and HLA in healthy donors. Notes on the study in general: It was 150 to 200 TCR beta chains that were listed as cytomegalovirus-associated. What a later analysis reportedly showed was that an Asian-associated ancestry cluster had fewer N-insertions than the approximately 700-donor mean.

Primers included in the PCR were 60 Vbeta and 13 Jbeta primers. Original processing methods: In a later analysis, about 9.9 million of about 80 million unique beta chains occurred in at least two donors. Sequencing was performed with immunoSEQ multiplex PCR; in TCRdb, only in-frame clones are kept and a portion is missing. V and J calls and clone size come straight from that table; D and trimming were deduced from the DNA. The sample holds roughly 160,000 clones, over 75% seen once. A word on this clone: The antigen is undetermined.

V dropped 4 bases and J dropped 1; count of bases not matched to a gene: 6. This CDR3 is built from 15 residues. Germline V gene sequence: CDR1 KGHSH, CDR2 LQKENI. The specimen was PBMCs. The V and J genes are TRBV18 and TRBJ1-1; 7 nucleotides line up with TRBD1. The TCR comes from a man aged 35 to 55 in good health and CMV-seronegative. CDR3 sequence (DNA): TGTGCCAGCTCACGGCAGGGGGACGCGAACACTGAAGCTTTCTTT. Translation: CASSRQGDANTEAFF.